Listed here are 18 T cell receptor beta chains from one sample, sequenced in a study of blood T cell repertoires in COVID-19. Sequencing used immunoSEQ multiplex PCR; TCRdb keeps in-frame clones, though not all of them. Among about 50,000 clones listed, about 83% were seen once. What was sequenced was peripheral blood. Source of these receptors: a woman aged 80 or over with acute or convalescent COVID-19.

V gene TRBV6-6 combines with J gene TRBJ1-5; D unresolved. Trimming removed 2 bases at V and 1 base at J, with 9 bases between. The CDR3 is 15 residues long. In germline, CDR1 is MNHNY, CDR2 SVGAGI (reference sequence). CDR3 DNA: TGTGCCAGCAGTTACGTTAGGGAGAGCAATCAGCCCCAGCATTTT. It specifies CASSYVRESNQPQHF.

J is TRBJ2-3 and V is TRBV3-1 (or the pseudogene TRBV3-2), with TRBD1 identical over 7 bases. V dropped 4 bases and J dropped 6; count of bases not matched to a gene: 4. CDR1 and CDR2 (germline): LGHDT, YNNKEL (reference sequence). The length of the CDR3 is 13 residues. The CDR3 DNA reads as TGTGCCAGCAGCCTTAGGGGGCCGGATACGCAGTATTTT. Protein: CASSLRGPDTQYF.

The rearrangement uses TRBV7-9 and TRBJ2-2; TRBD1 is a possible D gene (6 bases). The CDR3 sequence is 12 residues long. Trimming stripped 8 bases from V and 6 bases from J, with 10 bases between. Looked up from germline, CDR1 is SEHNR and CDR2 is FQNEAQ (reference sequence). In nucleotides, the CDR3 is TGTGCCAGCCAGACAGGAGCCGGGGAGCTGTTTTTT. Its translation: CASQTGAGELFF.

CDR3 residues: CASSKNENTIYF. DNA of the CDR3: TGTGCCAGCAGTAAGAACGAGAACACCATATATTTT. The V and J genes are TRBV6-6 and TRBJ1-3; D call uncertain. The germline CDR1 and CDR2 sequences are MNHNY and SVGAGI (reference sequence). Trimming cost V 5 bases and J 7 bases, with 9 bases left between them. The CDR3 sequence is 12 residues long.

The chain carries TRBV21-1 and TRBJ1-4; the tabulated D call, TRBD1, remains unverified against the DNA. TRBV21-1 is shown as a pseudogene. The CDR3 contains 19 residues. For the CDR3, the DNA is TGTGCCAGCAGCACCCACCCTGGGCAGGGGGCTTCAACTAATGAAAAACTGTTTTTT. This sequence encodes CASSTHPGQGASTNEKLFF.

The CDR3 is CASSPRTGRTPLGGYTF. The CDR3 DNA reads as TGTGCCAGCAGCCCAAGGACAGGGAGGACTCCCCTAGGAGGCTACACCTTC. The V call is TRBV14, the J call TRBJ1-2; 8 bases map to TRBD1. Germline loops: CDR1 SGHDN, CDR2 FVKESK. The CDR3 contains 17 residues. Losses at the gene ends were 4 bases for V and 8 bases for J; bases not matched to a gene: 18.

The rearrangement uses TRBV6-5 and TRBJ2-5; no firm D call. Trimming removed 0 bases from V and 1 base from J, with 9 bases in between. Germline V lookup: CDR1 MNHEY, CDR2 SVGAGI. CDR3 length: 15 residues. CDR3 sequence (DNA): TGTGCCAGCAGTTACTCATTCCAGGTCCAAGAGACCCAGTACTTC. It yields the protein CASSYSFQVQETQYF.

This chain uses TRBV4-1 with TRBJ1-1; D perhaps matches TRBD1 (5 bases). The CDR3 contains 13 residues. Trimming removed 1 base at V and 6 bases at J, with 9 bases between. From germline, CDR1 is MGHRA and CDR2 YSYEKL. The chain's CDR3 is CASSQAGKSEAFF. CDR3 coding DNA: TGCGCCAGCAGCCAAGCAGGGAAATCTGAAGCTTTCTTT.

The chain recombines TRBV7-9 with TRBJ2-6; 8 positions match TRBD1. Germline lookup yields CDR1 SEHNR and CDR2 FQNEAQ (reference sequence). J was trimmed by 11 bases and V by 0 bases; bases with no gene match: 3. This CDR3 has 14 residues. This chain's CDR3 is CASSLAGQAYVLTF. The CDR3 DNA sequence: TGTGCCAGCAGCTTAGCGGGACAGGCTTACGTCCTGACTTTC.

This sequence joins TRBV7-9 and TRBJ1-2; TRBD1 agrees at 11 bases. J gave up 7 bases and V 5 bases, and 9 bases lay outside the gene matches. The CDR3 length is 15 residues. Looked up from germline, CDR1 is SEHNR and CDR2 is FQNEAQ (reference sequence). The DNA of the CDR3 is TGTGCCAGCAGCCGTCTAGGACAGGGGGCGATTGGCTACACCTTC. Residues: CASSRLGQGAIGYTF.

The rearrangement joins TRBV5-5 to TRBJ1-4, with a possible D match to TRBD1 (6 bases). Between the trimmed V and J ends, which lost 7 bases and 5 bases, there was a span of 18 bases. Germline V CDR1 and CDR2: SGHKS, YYEKEE (reference sequence). CDR3 length: 15 residues. In nucleotides, the CDR3 is TGTGCCAGCGCCACTGTAGGGCAGGGGAATGAAAAACTGTTTTTT. It encodes CASATVGQGNEKLFF.

V gene TRBV30 combines with J gene TRBJ2-7, with D possibly matching TRBD2 (7 bases). The V end lost 3 bases, the J end lost 5 bases, and 26 bases lay between the germline ends. Germline CDR1 GTSNPN, CDR2 SVGIG (reference sequence). This CDR3 comprises 17 residues. The DNA of the CDR3 is TGTGCCTGGAGCCGCGAAGGGGGGGGGACGGCGGGCGACGAGCAGTACTTC. Residues: CAWSREGGGTAGDEQYF.

This clone has a single count. The V call is TRBV5-1, the J call TRBJ1-4; TRBD1 agrees at 11 bases. The CDR3 runs to 19 residues. Germline values: CDR1 SGHRS, CDR2 YFSETQ. Losses at the gene ends were 1 base for V and 4 bases for J; bases not matched to a gene: 12. The CDR3 bases are TGCGCCAGCAGCTTGCTCCCGGGACAGGGGGTTGTCGGTAATGAAAAACTGTTTTTT. The encoded protein is CASSLLPGQGVVGNEKLFF.

The CDR3 nucleotides are TGTGCCAGCAGGACCCAGGGAATCACTAATGAAAAACTGTTTTTT. Amino acid sequence: CASRTQGITNEKLFF. The chain recombines TRBV2 with TRBJ1-4; possibly TRBD1 for D (5 bases). The V end lost 6 bases, the J end lost 2 bases, and 13 bases lay between the germline ends. Germline lookup yields CDR1 SNHLY and CDR2 FYNNEI. The CDR3 is 15 amino acids.

There are a few counts of this clone. The rearrangement uses TRBV5-1 and TRBJ2-7, with D tentatively TRBD1 (6 bases). Trimming stripped 4 bases from V and 0 bases from J, with 11 bases between. CDR3 size: 14 residues. Looked up from germline, CDR1 is SGHRS and CDR2 is YFSETQ. DNA for the CDR3: TGCGCCAGCAGCCACGCGACAGGCTCCTACGAGCAGTACTTC. It yields the protein CASSHATGSYEQYF.

The V gene is TRBV5-1, the J gene TRBJ1-3; 7 bases agree with TRBD1. The CDR3 runs to 15 residues. J gave up 1 base and V 7 bases, and 8 bases lay outside the gene matches. CDR1 SGHRS and CDR2 YFSETQ come from the germline V gene. In DNA form, the CDR3 reads TGCGCCAGCTCCTATGAGACAGGGTCTGGAAACACCATATATTTT. Protein: CASSYETGSGNTIYF.

The chain has TRBV11-2 and TRBJ2-5; D gene uncertain. This CDR3 comprises 14 residues. V lost 1 base and J 4 bases, leaving 10 bases between the germline ends. Germline V gene sequence: CDR1 SGHAT, CDR2 FQNNGV. This CDR3 reads CASSLVRSRETQYF. CDR3 bases: TGTGCCAGCAGCTTAGTGCGATCGAGAGAGACCCAGTACTTC.

The chain uses TRBV9 and TRBJ1-2, with a tentative D call TRBD1 (6 bases). Trimming cost V 3 bases and J 2 bases, with 14 bases left between them. The germline CDR1 and CDR2 sequences are SGDLS and YYNGEE. The CDR3 runs 15 residues. CDR3: CASSASGTMNYGYTF. The DNA for the CDR3 is TGTGCCAGCAGCGCCTCCGGGACAATGAACTATGGCTACACCTTC.